The 28 T cell receptor beta chains below all came from one sample that was sequenced in a study of CD39 and CD103 CD8 tumor-infiltrating T cells. Using immunoSEQ multiplex PCR, the repertoire was profiled, and TCRdb retains in-frame clones only, with some absent. The repertoire includes thousands of clones, around 65% of them detected once, and 12% sits in the top ten. Sample: CD8+ T cells sorted from blood. Subset specified: total memory CD8 T cells (CD45RA-CCR7+/-) from blood or uninvolved lymph node. The receptor set was obtained from a human donor with head and neck squamous cell carcinoma.

V gene TRBV30 combines with J gene TRBJ2-7, with a possible D match to TRBD1 (6 bases). Germline CDR1 reads GTSNPN; CDR2 reads SVGIG (reference sequence). V was trimmed by 1 base and J by 5 bases, leaving 12 bases between them. The CDR3 has 13 residues. Here the CDR3 DNA reads TGTGCCTGGAGTGGGGGACATGAGAACGAGCAGTACTTC. Its translation is CAWSGGHENEQYF. Full variable domain (rest looked up from reference TRBV30 and TRBJ2-7): SQTIHQWPATLVQPVGSPLSLECTVEGTSNPNLYWYRQAAGRGLQLLFYSVGIGQISSEVPQNLSASRPQDRQFILSSKKLLLSDSGFYLCAWSGGHENEQYFGPGTRLTVT.

The V call is TRBV7-9, the J call TRBJ1-2, with no clear D. CDR1 and CDR2 from the germline V gene are SEHNR and FQNEAQ (reference sequence). This CDR3 is 14 amino acids long. Trimming took off 6 bases at V and 0 bases at J, with 11 bases between the two ends. CDR3 loop: CASSGASANYGYTF. In DNA, the CDR3 is TGTGCCAGCAGTGGAGCATCCGCTAACTATGGCTACACCTTC.

Only a few counts were recorded for this clone. V and J are TRBV4-1 and TRBJ2-1, with TRBD1 identical over 11 bases. J was trimmed by 8 bases and V by 4 bases; bases with no gene match: 7. This CDR3 region has 15 residues. Germline CDR1 and CDR2: MGHRA and YSYEKL. In DNA form, the CDR3 reads TGCGCCAGCAGCCCTTGGGACAGGGGGATGGATGAGCAGTTCTTC. Its translation is CASSPWDRGMDEQFF.

A note on this clone: Distinct nucleotide sequences in the sample also encode this CDR3. This chain links TRBV7-9 with TRBJ2-5; 15 positions match TRBD2. The CDR3 is made up of 17 amino acids. Germline V gene lookup returns CDR1 SEHNR and CDR2 FQNEAQ (reference sequence). Trimming took 5 bases from V and 0 from J; bases not matched to a gene: 4. CDR3 amino acids: CASSLGTSGRYQETQYF. In DNA, the CDR3 is TGTGCCAGCAGCCTAGGGACTAGCGGGAGGTACCAAGAGACCCAGTACTTC.

This clone was recorded a few times. The chain recombines TRBV7-6 with TRBJ1-4, with D perhaps matching TRBD1 (6 bases). Germline loops: CDR1 SGHVS, CDR2 FNYEAQ. This CDR3 comprises 13 residues. V lost 5 bases, J lost 6 bases, and 10 bases lay in between. CDR3 region: CASSAQGYEKLFF. For the CDR3, the DNA is TGTGCCAGCAGCGCACAGGGTTATGAAAAACTGTTTTTT.

This chain connects TRBV29-1 to TRBJ1-1, with D possibly being TRBD1 (6 bases). V was clipped by 1 base and J by 1 base, with 7 bases between them. The CDR3 runs 13 residues. In germline, CDR1 is SQVTM, CDR2 ANQGSEA. This CDR3 reads CSVEGTENTEAFF. DNA for the CDR3: TGCAGCGTTGAAGGGACAGAGAACACTGAAGCTTTCTTT.

This clone was recorded a few times. The chain couples TRBV28 to TRBJ1-5; possibly TRBD1 for D (5 bases). Germline CDR1 and CDR2: MDHEN and SYDVKM. This CDR3 has 14 amino acids. The V gene lost 3 bases and the J gene lost 7 bases, with 13 bases spanning the gap. For the CDR3, the DNA is TGTGCCAGCAGTTTTATGGGGGGAGGACAGCCCCAGCATTTT. Translating it yields CASSFMGGGQPQHF.

The V and J genes are TRBV19 and TRBJ1-1; D perhaps matches TRBD1 (6 bases). In germline, CDR1 is LNHDA, CDR2 SQIVND (reference sequence). V gave up 7 bases and J gave up 5 bases, with 17 bases separating them. The CDR3 extends over 14 amino acids. CDR3 residues: CASTYRQEETEAFF. CDR3 bases: TGTGCCAGTACCTACAGACAGGAGGAGACTGAAGCTTTCTTT. Full variable domain (remainder filled in from reference TRBV19 and TRBJ1-1): DGGITQSPKYLFRKEGQNVTLSCEQNLNHDAMYWYRQDPGQGLRLIYYSQIVNDFQKGDIAEGYSVSREKKESFPLTVTSAQKNPTAFYLCASTYRQEETEAFFGQGTRLTVV.

The chain recombines TRBV5-8 with TRBJ2-7, with D perhaps TRBD1 (6 bases). The CDR3 has 15 residues. Trimming left V 3 bases short and J 0 bases short, with 13 bases between. CDR1 and CDR2 from the germline V gene are SGHTS and YDEGEE. CDR3 coding DNA: TGTGCCAGCAGCTCCCCGGACAGAAACTCCTACGAGCAGTACTTC. This translates into CASSSPDRNSYEQYF.

The V and J genes are TRBV5-1 and TRBJ2-5; the D gene is possibly TRBD2 (7 bases). CDR3 length: 15 residues. Germline V CDR1 and CDR2: SGHRS, YFSETQ. V dropped 3 bases and J dropped 1 base, with 13 bases sitting between them. CDR3 amino acids: CASSYLGGGQETQYF. The CDR3 region has the DNA TGCGCCAGCAGCTATCTAGGGGGGGGCCAAGAGACCCAGTACTTC.

The rearrangement joins TRBV19 to TRBJ1-5, with D hard to call. The CDR3 has 15 residues. Per the germline V gene, CDR1 is LNHDA and CDR2 is SQIVND (reference sequence). Between the trimmed V and J ends, which lost 8 bases and 0 bases, there was a span of 14 bases. Here the CDR3 reads CASRGAGYSNQPQHF. DNA for the CDR3: TGTGCCAGTCGCGGCGCGGGGTATAGCAATCAGCCCCAGCATTTT.

The chain joins TRBV5-8 to TRBJ1-2; unclear D gene. V was trimmed by 4 bases and J by 6 bases, leaving 13 bases between them. The CDR3 is made up of 13 amino acids. Per germline, CDR1 SGHTS and CDR2 YDEGEE. CDR3: CASSLDAVDGYTF. The CDR3 nucleotides are TGTGCCAGCAGCCTGGACGCGGTGGATGGCTACACCTTC.

J is TRBJ2-5 and V is TRBV27; D uncertain. Germline V CDR1 and CDR2: MNHEY, SMNVEV (reference sequence). The CDR3 is made up of 13 amino acids. Trimming removed 0 bases from V and 9 bases from J, with 11 bases in between. This chain's CDR3 is CASSLSPAVPQYF. The CDR3 nucleotides are TGTGCCAGCAGTTTATCCCCCGCGGTCCCCCAGTACTTC.

The chain combines TRBV9 with TRBJ2-1; D might be TRBD2 (6 bases). V was clipped by 0 bases and J by 3 bases, with 10 bases between them. The germline CDR1 and CDR2 sequences are SGDLS and YYNGEE. The CDR3 contains 15 residues. DNA of the CDR3: TGTGCCAGCAGCGTAGGCGGGGCCCTCTACAATGAGCAGTTCTTC. Translation: CASSVGGALYNEQFF.

This clone was counted a single time. The genes are TRBV6-1 and TRBJ1-2, with 10 bases aligning to TRBD1. The CDR3 totals 20 residues. CDR1 and CDR2 (germline): MNHNS, SASEGT. Unmatched junction bases numbered 20, after V lost 0 bases and J lost 7 bases. CDR3 sequence: CASSEALLTMLTGGKGGYTF. CDR3 DNA: TGTGCCAGCAGTGAAGCCCTACTCACGATGTTGACAGGGGGCAAAGGTGGCTACACCTTC.

This chain connects TRBV12-2 to TRBJ2-6; the DNA was not compared with TRBD2, the D call given in the table. TRBV12-2 is annotated as a pseudogene. The CDR3 has 18 residues. CDR3 region: CASRVRLSTQSRANVLTF. The CDR3 coding sequence is TGTGCAAGTCGCGTACGACTCTCCACACAAAGTCGGGCCAACGTCCTGACTTTC.

The CDR3, as DNA: TGTGCCAGCAGCCCGGTGGCAGGGGGTAGCACAGATACGCAGTATTTT. This gives the protein CASSPVAGGSTDTQYF. This sequence joins TRBV5-6 and TRBJ2-3; TRBD1 matches 7 bases. CDR1 is SGHDT, CDR2 YYEEEE, per germline. J lost 0 bases, V lost 4 bases, and 8 bases had no gene match. The length of the CDR3 is 16 residues.

This chain joins TRBV19 and TRBJ1-1; 7 bases are shared with TRBD1. Germline V CDR1 and CDR2: LNHDA, SQIVND (reference sequence). V dropped 7 bases and J dropped 4; count of bases not matched to a gene: 6. The CDR3 covers 13 residues. The CDR3 sequence: CASIGQDGTEAFF. In DNA, the CDR3 is TGTGCCAGTATCGGACAGGATGGCACTGAAGCTTTCTTT.

The chain links TRBV7-2 to TRBJ1-5; the D gene is possibly TRBD1 (5 bases). The V and J ends lost 2 bases and 1 base respectively, with 12 bases between them. In germline, CDR1 is SGHTA, CDR2 FQGNSA. There are 16 residues in the CDR3. The CDR3 region has the DNA TGTGCCAGCAGCTTAAGTAGGGAGGGGAGCAATCAGCCCCAGCATTTT. Translating it yields CASSLSREGSNQPQHF.

This chain links TRBV7-9 with TRBJ1-4, with a weak D call TRBD1 (5 bases). Trimming stripped 4 bases from V and 0 bases from J, with 9 bases between. CDR1 is SEHNR, CDR2 FQNEAQ, per germline (reference sequence). This CDR3 has 15 residues. The CDR3 bases are TGTGCCAGCAGCTCTAGACAGTCAACTAATGAAAAACTGTTTTTT. Translated: CASSSRQSTNEKLFF.

The chain is built from TRBV6-1 and TRBJ2-1; 10 bases match TRBD1. Germline V lookup: CDR1 MNHNS, CDR2 SASEGT. Trimming took 7 bases from V and 8 from J; bases not matched to a gene: 8. The CDR3 is 14 residues long. The CDR3, as DNA: TGTGCCAGCACTCCGGGACAGGGGAGCGATGAGCAGTTCTTC. Its translation is CASTPGQGSDEQFF.

The V and J genes are TRBV7-8 and TRBJ2-3, with D maybe TRBD2 (5 bases). Germline lookup yields CDR1 SGHVS and CDR2 FQNEAQ. The CDR3 consists of 18 residues. With 5 bases removed from V and 0 bases from J, the gap between germline ends came to 21 bases. Written as DNA, the CDR3 is TGTGCCAGCAGCCCCACCGACGGCGGAGGAACTAGCACAGATACGCAGTATTTT. Residues: CASSPTDGGGTSTDTQYF.

V is TRBV18 and J is TRBJ1-2; 7 nucleotides align to TRBD1. The CDR3 extends over 14 amino acids. V trimming: 3 bases; J trimming: 3 bases; junction bases outside the gene matches: 4. CDR1 and CDR2 from the germline V gene are KGHSH and LQKENI. The CDR3 DNA is TGTGCCAGCTCACCCGGGGACAGATACTATGGCTACACCTTC. Translation: CASSPGDRYYGYTF.

The gene calls are TRBV7-2 and TRBJ2-3; 11 bases match TRBD1. CDR3 length equals 15 residues. Trimming at V came to 5 bases and at J to 8 bases, leaving 9 bases not matched to a gene. CDR1 is SGHTA, CDR2 FQGNSA, per germline. CDR3 region: CASSHPQDRGLTQYF. CDR3 sequence (DNA): TGTGCCAGCAGCCACCCCCAGGACAGGGGGCTTACGCAGTATTTT. The whole variable domain, filled in from reference TRBV7-2 and TRBJ2-3, reads GAGVSQSPSNKVTEKGKDVELRCDPISGHTALYWYRQSLGQGLEFLIYFQGNSAPDKSGLPSDRFSAERTGGSVSTLTIQRTQQEDSAVYLCASSHPQDRGLTQYFGPGTRLTVL.

This clone was picked up one time. Mismatch with germline at one junction end may stem from a read error. V gene TRBV2 combines with J gene TRBJ2-7, with D perhaps matching TRBD2 (6 bases). CDR3 size: 13 residues. CDR1 and CDR2 from the germline V gene are SNHLY and FYNNEI. CDR3 sequence reads: CASREVGGYEQYF. For the CDR3, the DNA is TGTGCCAGCAGAGAAGTGGGGGGCTACGAGCAGTACTTC.

This clone was recorded a few times. This chain links TRBV30 with TRBJ1-4, with 7 nucleotides matching TRBD1. Per germline, CDR1 GTSNPN and CDR2 SVGIG (reference sequence). The CDR3 is made up of 16 amino acids. With V trimmed by 4 bases and J by 7 bases, 15 bases remained unmatched. CDR3 loop: CAWTSAGGKGSEKLFF. CDR3 nucleotide sequence: TGTGCCTGGACTTCAGCAGGGGGAAAGGGTAGTGAAAAACTGTTTTTT. Filled out from reference TRBV30 and TRBJ1-4, the complete variable domain reads SQTIHQWPATLVQPVGSPLSLECTVEGTSNPNLYWYRQAAGRGLQLLFYSVGIGQISSEVPQNLSASRPQDRQFILSSKKLLLSDSGFYLCAWTSAGGKGSEKLFFGSGTQLSVL.

The chain couples TRBV30 to TRBJ1-1; TRBD1 aligns across 8 bases. V shed 4 bases and J 7 bases; nucleotides not matched to a gene: 5. The CDR3 sequence is 12 residues long. Germline V gene data show CDR1 as GTSNPN and CDR2 as SVGIG (reference sequence). The CDR3 region has the DNA TGTGCCTGGACTACAGGGGGGGTTGAAGCTTTCTTT. Residues: CAWTTGGVEAFF.

This clone appeared a single time. This chain connects TRBV5-1 to TRBJ2-3, with a possible D match to TRBD2 (7 bases). CDR3 size: 13 residues. V lost 5 bases and J 2 bases, leaving 9 bases between the germline ends. Germline V gives CDR1 SGHRS, CDR2 YFSETQ. The CDR3 sequence: CASRGGVTDTQYF. Written as DNA, the CDR3 is TGCGCCAGCAGAGGGGGGGTCACAGATACGCAGTATTTT.